This T cell receptor (beta chain) is drawn from a study of cytomegalovirus exposure and HLA in healthy donors. Study outcomes and limitations: In vitro assays verified that a few CMV-associated chains recognized CMV antigens specifically. An assumption of roughly uniform sequencing depth across donors underlay the presence/absence analyses. 87-base-pair reads could not separate some V segments, including TRBV6-2 and TRBV6-3.

Use of 60 Vbeta and 13 Jbeta primers characterized the PCR. Sequencing was performed with immunoSEQ multiplex PCR; in TCRdb, only in-frame clones are kept and a portion is missing. Here the sample spans 110,000 to 150,000 clones, roughly 76% being singletons. Points on this clone: What it binds is not known.

Germline-derived CDR1 and CDR2 are MNHEY and SMNVEV (reference sequence). The germline V and J ends were trimmed by 7 bases and 4 bases, with 15 bases remaining between them. The CDR3 sequence is 14 residues long. Sequenced material: PBMCs. The V and J genes are TRBV27 and TRBJ2-3; D is possibly TRBD1 (5 bases). This clonotype was obtained from a man aged 18 to 29 in good health and CMV-seronegative. CDR3 in DNA: TGTGCCAGCACCCCAGGGAACAGAGCAGATACGCAGTATTTT. This codes for CASTPGNRADTQYF.